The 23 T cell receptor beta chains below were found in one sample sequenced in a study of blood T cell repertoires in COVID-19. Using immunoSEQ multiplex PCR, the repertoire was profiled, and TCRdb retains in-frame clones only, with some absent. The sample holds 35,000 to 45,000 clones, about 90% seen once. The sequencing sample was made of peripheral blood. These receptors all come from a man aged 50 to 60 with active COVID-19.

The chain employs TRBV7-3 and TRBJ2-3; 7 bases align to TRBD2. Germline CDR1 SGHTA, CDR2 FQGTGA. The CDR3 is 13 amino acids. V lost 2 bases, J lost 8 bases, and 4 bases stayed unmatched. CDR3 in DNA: TGTGCCAGCAGCTTATCGGGAGGAGGTACGCAGTATTTT. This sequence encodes CASSLSGGGTQYF.

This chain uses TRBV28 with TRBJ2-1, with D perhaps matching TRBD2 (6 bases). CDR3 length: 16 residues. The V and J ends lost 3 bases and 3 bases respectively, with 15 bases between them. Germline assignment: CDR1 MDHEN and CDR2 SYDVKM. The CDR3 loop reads CASSFRASALYNEQFF. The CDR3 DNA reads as TGTGCCAGCAGTTTTAGGGCTAGCGCCCTCTACAATGAGCAGTTCTTC.

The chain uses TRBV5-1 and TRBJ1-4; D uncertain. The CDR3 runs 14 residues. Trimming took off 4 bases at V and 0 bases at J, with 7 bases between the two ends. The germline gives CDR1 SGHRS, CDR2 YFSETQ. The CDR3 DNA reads TGCGCCAGCAGCGCCACTTCAACTAATGAAAAACTGTTTTTT. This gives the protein CASSATSTNEKLFF.

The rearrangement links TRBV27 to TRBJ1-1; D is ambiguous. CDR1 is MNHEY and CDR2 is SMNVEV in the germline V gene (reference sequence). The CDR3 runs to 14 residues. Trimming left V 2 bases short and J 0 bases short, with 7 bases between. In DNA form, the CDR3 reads TGTGCCAGCAGTTTAGTGCGCATGAACACTGAAGCTTTCTTT. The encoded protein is CASSLVRMNTEAFF.

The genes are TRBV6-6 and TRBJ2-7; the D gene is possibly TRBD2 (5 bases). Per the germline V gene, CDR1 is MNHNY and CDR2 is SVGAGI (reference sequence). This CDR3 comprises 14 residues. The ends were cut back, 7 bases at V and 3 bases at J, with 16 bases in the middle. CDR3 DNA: TGTGCCAGCACCTCCCCGGGAATTATCTACGAGCAGTACTTC. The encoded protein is CASTSPGIIYEQYF.

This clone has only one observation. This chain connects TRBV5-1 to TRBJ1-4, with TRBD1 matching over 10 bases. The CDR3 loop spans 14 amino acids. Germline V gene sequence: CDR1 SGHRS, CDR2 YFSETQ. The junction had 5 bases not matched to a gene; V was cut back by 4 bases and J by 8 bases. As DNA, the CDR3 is TGCGCCAGCAGCGCTGGACAGGGGGAGGAAAAACTGTTTTTT. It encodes CASSAGQGEEKLFF.

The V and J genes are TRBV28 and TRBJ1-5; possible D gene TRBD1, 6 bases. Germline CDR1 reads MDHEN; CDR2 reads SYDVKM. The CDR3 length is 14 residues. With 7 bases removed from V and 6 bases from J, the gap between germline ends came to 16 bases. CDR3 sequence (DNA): TGTGCCAGCACCCCGGGGTTAGGGGGTCAGCCCCAGCATTTT. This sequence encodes CASTPGLGGQPQHF.

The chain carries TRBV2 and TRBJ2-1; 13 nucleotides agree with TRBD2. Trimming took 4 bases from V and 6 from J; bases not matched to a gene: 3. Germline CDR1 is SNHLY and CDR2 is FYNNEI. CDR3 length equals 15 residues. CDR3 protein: CASSVGLAGVNEQFF. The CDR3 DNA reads TGTGCCAGCAGTGTCGGACTAGCGGGAGTCAATGAGCAGTTCTTC.

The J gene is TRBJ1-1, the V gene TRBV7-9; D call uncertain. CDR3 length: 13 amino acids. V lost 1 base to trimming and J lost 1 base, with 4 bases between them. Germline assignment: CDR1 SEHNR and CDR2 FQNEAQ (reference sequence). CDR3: CASSLEANTEAFF. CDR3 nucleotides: TGTGCCAGCAGCTTAGAAGCGAACACTGAAGCTTTCTTT.

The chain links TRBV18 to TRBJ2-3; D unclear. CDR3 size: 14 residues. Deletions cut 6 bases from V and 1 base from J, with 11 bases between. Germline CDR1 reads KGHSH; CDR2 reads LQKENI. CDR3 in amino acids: CASSLVGGTDTQYF. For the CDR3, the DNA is TGTGCCAGCTCCCTAGTCGGCGGCACAGATACGCAGTATTTT.

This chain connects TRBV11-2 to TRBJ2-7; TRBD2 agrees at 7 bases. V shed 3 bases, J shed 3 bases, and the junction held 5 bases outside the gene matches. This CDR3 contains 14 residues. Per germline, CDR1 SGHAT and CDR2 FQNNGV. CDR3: CASSLASGGYEQYF. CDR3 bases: TGTGCCAGCAGCTTGGCTAGCGGAGGCTACGAGCAGTACTTC.

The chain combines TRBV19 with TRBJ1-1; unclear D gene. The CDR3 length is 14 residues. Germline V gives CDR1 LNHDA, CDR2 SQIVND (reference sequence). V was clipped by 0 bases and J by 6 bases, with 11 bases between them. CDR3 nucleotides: TGTGCCAGTAGTATAGACCCGATGGGAGCTGAAGCTTTCTTT. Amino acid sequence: CASSIDPMGAEAFF.

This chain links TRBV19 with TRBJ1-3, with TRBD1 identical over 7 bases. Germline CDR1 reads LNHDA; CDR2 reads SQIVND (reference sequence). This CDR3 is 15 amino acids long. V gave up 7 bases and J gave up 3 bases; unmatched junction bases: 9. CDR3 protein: CASTQTGTDGNTIYF. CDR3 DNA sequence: TGTGCCAGTACCCAAACCGGGACAGATGGAAACACCATATATTTT.

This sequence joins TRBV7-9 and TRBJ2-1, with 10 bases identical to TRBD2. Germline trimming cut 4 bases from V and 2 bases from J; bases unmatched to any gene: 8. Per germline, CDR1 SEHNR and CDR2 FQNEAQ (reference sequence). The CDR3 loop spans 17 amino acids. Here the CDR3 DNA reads TGTGCCAGCAGCTCAGCGGGAGGGCGAATTCCCTACAATGAGCAGTTCTTC. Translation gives CASSSAGGRIPYNEQFF.

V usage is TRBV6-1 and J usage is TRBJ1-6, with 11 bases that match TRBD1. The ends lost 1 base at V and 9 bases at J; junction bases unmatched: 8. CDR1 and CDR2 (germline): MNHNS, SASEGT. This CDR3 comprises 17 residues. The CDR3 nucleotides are TGTGCCAGCAGTGAAGTCCCCGGACAGGGGGCGACTTCACCCCTCCACTTT. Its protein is CASSEVPGQGATSPLHF.

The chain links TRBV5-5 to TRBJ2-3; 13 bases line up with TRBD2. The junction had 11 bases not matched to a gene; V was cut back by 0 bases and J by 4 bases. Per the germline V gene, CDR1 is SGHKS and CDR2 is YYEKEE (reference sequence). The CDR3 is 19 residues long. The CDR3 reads CASSLGTSGRAPQSDTQYF. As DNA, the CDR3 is TGTGCCAGCAGCTTGGGAACTAGCGGGAGGGCCCCTCAATCAGATACGCAGTATTTT.

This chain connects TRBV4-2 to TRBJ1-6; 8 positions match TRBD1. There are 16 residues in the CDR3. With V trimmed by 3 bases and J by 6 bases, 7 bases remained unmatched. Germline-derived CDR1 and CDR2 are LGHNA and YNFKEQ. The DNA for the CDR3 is TGTGCCAGCAGCCAGGGAGGACAGGGCCGTAATTCACCCCTCCACTTT. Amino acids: CASSQGGQGRNSPLHF.

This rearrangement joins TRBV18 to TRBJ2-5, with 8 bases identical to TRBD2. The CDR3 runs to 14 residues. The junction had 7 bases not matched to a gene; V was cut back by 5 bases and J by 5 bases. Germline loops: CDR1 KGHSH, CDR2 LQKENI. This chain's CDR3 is CASSSWTSRETQYF. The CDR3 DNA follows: TGTGCCAGCTCATCGTGGACTAGCCGGGAGACCCAGTACTTC.

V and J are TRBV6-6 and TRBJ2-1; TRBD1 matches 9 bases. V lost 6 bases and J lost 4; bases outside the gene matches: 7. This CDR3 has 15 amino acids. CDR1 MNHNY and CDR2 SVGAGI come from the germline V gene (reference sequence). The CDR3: CASRPRDREYNEQFF. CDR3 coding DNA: TGTGCCAGCAGACCCCGGGACAGGGAATACAATGAGCAGTTCTTC.

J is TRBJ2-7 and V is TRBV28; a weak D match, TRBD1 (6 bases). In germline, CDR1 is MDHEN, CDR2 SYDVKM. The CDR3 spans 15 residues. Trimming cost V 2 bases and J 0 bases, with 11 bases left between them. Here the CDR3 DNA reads TGTGCCAGCAGTTTACCGGCAGGGGTCTCCTACGAGCAGTACTTC. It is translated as CASSLPAGVSYEQYF.

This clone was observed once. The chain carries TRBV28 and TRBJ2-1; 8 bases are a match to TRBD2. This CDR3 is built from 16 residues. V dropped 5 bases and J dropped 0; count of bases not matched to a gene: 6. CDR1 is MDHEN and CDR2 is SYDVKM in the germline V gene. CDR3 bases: TGTGCCAGCAGTCGCAAGCGGGAGAGCTCCTACAATGAGCAGTTCTTC. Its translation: CASSRKRESSYNEQFF.

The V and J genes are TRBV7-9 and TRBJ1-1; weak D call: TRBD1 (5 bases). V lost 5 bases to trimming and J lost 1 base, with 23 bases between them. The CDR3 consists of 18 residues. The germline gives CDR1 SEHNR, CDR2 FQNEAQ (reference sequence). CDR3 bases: TGTGCCAGCAGCCCCCCGCGGAGTAGGGCCACAGGGAACACTGAAGCTTTCTTT. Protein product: CASSPPRSRATGNTEAFF.

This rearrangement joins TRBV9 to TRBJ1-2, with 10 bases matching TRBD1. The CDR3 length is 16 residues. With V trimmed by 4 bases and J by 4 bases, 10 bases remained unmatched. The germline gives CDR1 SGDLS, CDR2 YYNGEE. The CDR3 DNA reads TGTGCCAGCAGCCCCAGGACAGGGGGAAATGTCTATGGCTACACCTTC. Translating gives CASSPRTGGNVYGYTF. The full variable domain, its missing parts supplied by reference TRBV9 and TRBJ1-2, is DSGVTQTPKHLITATGQRVTLRCSPRSGDLSVYWYQQSLDQGLQFLIQYYNGEERAKGNILERFSAQQFPDLHSELNLSSLELGDSALYFCASSPRTGGNVYGYTFGSGTRLTVV.